This T cell receptor (beta chain) was identified in a study of blood T cell repertoires in COVID-19. Deletions cut 5 bases from V and 0 bases from J, with 12 bases between. CDR1 is KGHDR, CDR2 SFDVKD, per germline. The CDR3 is 15 amino acids. Participants spanned ages 18 to 89 years and resided in about 24 US areas. Cohorts were based on clinical histories the participants reported. Method: immunoSEQ multiplex PCR; TCRdb's copy keeps in-frame clones and lacks some. The sample lists about 220,000 clones, 70% to 90% seen once, with roughly 3.4% in the top ten. Input material: PBMCs or T cells enriched from blood (not recorded which). This chain connects TRBV24-1 to TRBJ2-5, with D perhaps TRBD1 (6 bases). The TCR sequence derives from a woman in her forties with acute COVID-19. The CDR3 nucleotides read TGTGCCACCAGTGGGGGGCAGGGATACCAAGAGACCCAGTACTTC. Its protein is CATSGGQGYQETQYF.